What follows are 30 T cell receptor beta chains derived from one specimen sequenced in a study of cytomegalovirus exposure and HLA in healthy donors. The assay was immunoSEQ multiplex PCR, and TCRdb's table has in-frame clones only and misses some. The table shows approximately 170,000 clones, with around 85% occurring only once. The sample taken for sequencing was PBMCs. The receptors here all came from a young man in good health and CMV-seropositive.

This CDR3 is CASSLETSGAGEQYF. The CDR3 DNA reads as TGTGCCAGCAGTTTAGAGACTAGCGGGGCTGGGGAGCAGTACTTC. The rearrangement links TRBV27 to TRBJ2-7; 11 nucleotides align to TRBD2. Germline V gives CDR1 MNHEY, CDR2 SMNVEV (reference sequence). This CDR3 region has 15 residues. The junction had 7 bases not matched to a gene; V was cut back by 2 bases and J by 7 bases.

There are a few counts of this clone. The chain links TRBV5-1 to TRBJ1-2; 8 nucleotides line up with TRBD1. After removal of 4 bases from V and 5 bases from J, the junction contained 7 bases not matched to a gene. Germline CDR1 and CDR2: SGHRS and YFSETQ. The CDR3 has 14 amino acids. In DNA form, the CDR3 reads TGCGCCAGCAGCCCCGGACAGGGCTCTTATGGCTACACCTTC. Translating gives CASSPGQGSYGYTF. The complete variable domain, with remaining parts taken from reference TRBV5-1 and TRBJ1-2, reads KAGVTQTPRYLIKTRGQQVTLSCSPISGHRSVSWYQQTPGQGLQFLFEYFSETQRNKGNFPGRFSGRQFSNSRSEMNVSTLELGDSALYLCASSPGQGSYGYTFGSGTRLTVV.

This clone was seen just once. The chain employs TRBV27 and TRBJ1-5; 8 nucleotides line up with TRBD1. There are 15 residues in the CDR3. From germline, CDR1 is MNHEY and CDR2 SMNVEV (reference sequence). V lost 6 bases to trimming and J lost 4 bases; unmatched junction nucleotides: 8. The CDR3 bases are TGTGCCAGCAGGCGAACAGGGGGATTTAATCAGCCCCAGCATTTT. Amino acid sequence: CASRRTGGFNQPQHF.

The chain carries TRBV28 and TRBJ2-3; TRBD2 aligns across 7 bases. V shed 1 base, J shed 3 bases, and the junction held 13 bases outside the gene matches. The CDR3 spans 18 residues. In germline, CDR1 is MDHEN, CDR2 SYDVKM. The chain's CDR3 is CASSLFGGGVVGTDTQYF. CDR3 DNA sequence: TGTGCCAGCAGTTTATTCGGGGGAGGGGTGGTTGGGACAGATACGCAGTATTTT.

The chain links TRBV5-4 to TRBJ2-7, with 7 positions matching TRBD2. V shed 4 bases, J shed 1 base, and the junction held 5 bases outside the gene matches. This CDR3 contains 14 residues. CDR1 SGHNT and CDR2 YYREEE come from the germline V gene (reference sequence). Here the CDR3 DNA reads TGTGCCAGCAGCCCTGTCGGGGGGTCCTACGAGCAGTACTTC. Its translation is CASSPVGGSYEQYF.

This CDR3 is CASSSRWTSGSSYEQYF. DNA of the CDR3: TGCGCCAGCAGCTCGAGATGGACTAGCGGGAGCTCCTACGAGCAGTACTTC. The genes are TRBV5-1 and TRBJ2-7; TRBD2 matches at 13 bases. Germline CDR1 and CDR2: SGHRS and YFSETQ. V lost 3 bases to trimming and J lost 0 bases; unmatched junction nucleotides: 6. There are 17 residues in the CDR3.

This clone was observed a few times. V and J are TRBV28 and TRBJ2-7; TRBD2 matches 8 bases. The V gene's germline CDR1 is MDHEN and CDR2 SYDVKM. V lost 5 bases and J lost 6; bases outside the gene matches: 12. The CDR3 has 15 residues. CDR3 sequence: CASSPPGLDGGEQYF. The CDR3, as DNA: TGTGCCAGCAGTCCGCCGGGACTAGACGGCGGCGAGCAGTACTTC.

The genes are TRBV10-1 and TRBJ2-7; TRBD1 is a possible D gene (6 bases). The CDR3 is 15 residues long. Trimming stripped 0 bases from V and 3 bases from J, with 12 bases between. Germline-derived CDR1 and CDR2 are WNHNN and SYGVQD (reference sequence). As DNA, the CDR3 is TGCGCCAGCAGTGAGTCCGGCAGGGGCTTCTACGAGCAGTACTTC. It codes for CASSESGRGFYEQYF.

V gene TRBV6-6 combines with J gene TRBJ2-3; 7 bases are a match to TRBD2. Per the germline V gene, CDR1 is MNHNY and CDR2 is SVGAGI (reference sequence). The V gene end was trimmed by 7 bases and the J gene end by 3 bases; junction bases not matched to a gene: 10. The CDR3 extends over 15 amino acids. The CDR3 DNA is TGTGCCAGCACGTACGGTGGGGGACTAACAGATACGCAGTATTTT. It codes for CASTYGGGLTDTQYF.

V is TRBV6-1 and J is TRBJ2-7; unclear D gene. CDR3 size: 14 residues. Deletions cut 2 bases from V and 5 bases from J, with 13 bases between. In germline, CDR1 is MNHNS, CDR2 SASEGT. The DNA for the CDR3 is TGTGCCAGCAGTGAATTGTGGAATAGCAACGAGCAGTACTTC. Protein: CASSELWNSNEQYF.

This clone occurred once. The chain has TRBV7-3 and TRBJ2-1; 15 nucleotides align to TRBD2. This CDR3 spans 17 amino acids. Per germline, CDR1 SGHTA and CDR2 FQGTGA. The V gene end was trimmed by 5 bases and the J gene end by 6 bases; junction bases not matched to a gene: 8. The CDR3: CASSTGTSGGRGNEQFF. The CDR3 DNA is TGTGCCAGCAGCACTGGGACTAGCGGGGGGAGGGGCAATGAGCAGTTCTTC.

The chain uses TRBV28 and TRBJ2-7; 9 bases are a match to TRBD1. Germline lookup yields CDR1 MDHEN and CDR2 SYDVKM. V shed 6 bases and J 2 bases; nucleotides not matched to a gene: 8. CDR3 length: 15 residues. The CDR3 protein is CASSPTGTGTYEQYF. CDR3 sequence (DNA): TGTGCCAGCAGCCCGACGGGGACAGGGACCTACGAGCAGTACTTC.

This chain connects TRBV29-1 to TRBJ1-1; possibly TRBD1 for D (5 bases). Deletions cut 6 bases from V and 0 bases from J, with 14 bases between. The CDR3 runs to 14 residues. Per the germline V gene, CDR1 is SQVTM and CDR2 is ANQGSEA. The CDR3 nucleotides are TGCAGCGTGGGAGGGGCCAGTTTGAACACTGAAGCTTTCTTT. This gives the protein CSVGGASLNTEAFF.

This clone was observed a single time. The genes are TRBV2 and TRBJ1-3; D ambiguous. Trimming took 5 bases from V and 0 from J, leaving 14 bases between them. This CDR3 is 16 amino acids long. Germline assignment: CDR1 SNHLY and CDR2 FYNNEI. Written as DNA, the CDR3 is TGTGCCAGCAGTATCATCCCGGTGCTCTCTGGAAACACCATATATTTT. Protein product: CASSIIPVLSGNTIYF. Full variable domain (rest looked up from reference TRBV2 and TRBJ1-3): EPEVTQTPSHQVTQMGQEVILRCVPISNHLYFYWYRQILGQKVEFLVSFYNNEISEKSEIFDDQFSVERPDGSNFTLKIRSTKLEDSAMYFCASSIIPVLSGNTIYFGEGSWLTVV.

The rearrangement joins TRBV28 to TRBJ2-6, with D tentatively TRBD1 (6 bases). Germline V lookup: CDR1 MDHEN, CDR2 SYDVKM. Deletions cut 7 bases from V and 4 bases from J, with 20 bases between. The CDR3 sequence is 17 residues long. CDR3 nucleotide sequence: TGTGCCAGCACACCCTTTTCAACAGGGCGCGGGGCCAACGTCCTGACTTTC. Its translation is CASTPFSTGRGANVLTF.

The chain carries TRBV5-1 and TRBJ2-7; 8 nucleotides line up with TRBD1. The V gene's germline CDR1 is SGHRS and CDR2 YFSETQ. Trimming at V came to 4 bases and at J to 9 bases, leaving 15 bases not matched to a gene. The length of the CDR3 is 15 residues. CDR3 loop: CASSRGDRISTAQYF. CDR3 nucleotides: TGCGCCAGCAGCCGAGGGGACAGGATCAGCACCGCGCAGTACTTC.

The chain has TRBV9 and TRBJ1-2; 7 bases fit TRBD1. Germline V gives CDR1 SGDLS, CDR2 YYNGEE. CDR3 size: 14 residues. With V trimmed by 4 bases and J by 3 bases, 6 bases remained unmatched. The CDR3 reads CASSQQGIHYGYTF. Written as DNA, the CDR3 is TGTGCCAGCAGCCAACAGGGGATTCACTATGGCTACACCTTC.

The CDR3 reads CASRPTESNGYTF. CDR3 nucleotide sequence: TGTGCCAGCAGACCAACAGAAAGCAATGGCTACACCTTC. The chain links TRBV27 to TRBJ1-2; D is undetermined. CDR3 length equals 13 residues. The V end was cut by 6 bases, the J end by 6 bases, with 14 bases between. Germline loops: CDR1 MNHEY, CDR2 SMNVEV (reference sequence).

This clone was found once. The chain joins TRBV5-1 to TRBJ2-7; no clear D. CDR1 and CDR2 from the germline V gene are SGHRS and YFSETQ. The CDR3 is 12 amino acids. The V gene lost 0 bases and the J gene lost 7 bases, with 8 bases spanning the gap. Written as DNA, the CDR3 is TGCGCCAGCAGCTTGGGGGCGAGAGAGCAGTACTTC. Its protein product is CASSLGAREQYF.

This rearrangement joins TRBV30 to TRBJ2-7; D is possibly TRBD2 (6 bases). CDR3 length: 13 residues. The ends were cut back, 2 bases at V and 4 bases at J, with 12 bases in the middle. Germline assignment: CDR1 GTSNPN and CDR2 SVGIG (reference sequence). CDR3 coding DNA: TGTGCCTGGAGTAAGGGCGGGGTATACGAGCAGTACTTC. It specifies CAWSKGGVYEQYF.

The chain is built from TRBV27 and TRBJ2-7; 7 nucleotides align to TRBD1. V lost 5 bases to trimming and J lost 2 bases; unmatched junction nucleotides: 6. CDR1 is MNHEY and CDR2 is SMNVEV in the germline V gene (reference sequence). There are 14 residues in the CDR3. The CDR3 region is CASSATGVAYEQYF. CDR3 coding DNA: TGTGCCAGCAGTGCAACAGGGGTCGCCTACGAGCAGTACTTC.

This chain connects TRBV4-2 to TRBJ2-7; TRBD1 aligns across 8 bases. Trimming cost V 5 bases and J 5 bases; bases outside gene matches: 8. CDR3 size: 14 residues. Germline-derived CDR1 and CDR2 are LGHNA and YNFKEQ. The CDR3 loop reads CASSITTGENEQYF. CDR3 in DNA: TGTGCCAGCAGCATTACGACAGGGGAGAACGAGCAGTACTTC.

The chain employs TRBV5-1 and TRBJ2-1; D is perhaps TRBD1 (5 bases). The V end lost 2 bases, the J end lost 5 bases, and 14 bases lay between the germline ends. Germline CDR1 is SGHRS and CDR2 is YFSETQ. CDR3 length: 15 residues. CDR3 in DNA: TGCGCCAGCAGCTTAAATCCAGGGATGAACAATGAGCAGTTCTTC. Translating gives CASSLNPGMNNEQFF.

This clone appeared a few times. CDR3 sequence (DNA): TGTGCCAGCAGTGACTCGTCGTTGTTTGATAGCAATGAGCAGTTCTTC. This gives the protein CASSDSSLFDSNEQFF. V is TRBV6-4 and J is TRBJ2-1, with D unresolved. In germline, CDR1 is MRHNA, CDR2 SNTAGT. The CDR3 covers 16 residues. The V end lost 0 bases, the J end lost 6 bases, and 15 bases lay between the germline ends.

The chain has TRBV11-2 and TRBJ2-2, with 7 bases fitting TRBD2. This CDR3 is built from 15 residues. Germline values: CDR1 SGHAT, CDR2 FQNNGV. The ends lost 1 base at V and 5 bases at J; junction bases unmatched: 4. The CDR3 spells CASSLGAGATGELFF. The CDR3, as DNA: TGTGCCAGCAGCTTAGGGGCGGGAGCGACCGGGGAGCTGTTTTTT.

This rearrangement joins TRBV4-1 to TRBJ1-5; 7 bases line up with TRBD1. In germline, CDR1 is MGHRA, CDR2 YSYEKL. This CDR3 has 18 residues. Germline trimming cut 1 base from V and 0 bases from J; bases unmatched to any gene: 9. This CDR3 reads CASSQGFGDSYSNQPQHF. The CDR3 nucleotides read TGCGCCAGCAGCCAAGGATTCGGGGACAGCTATAGCAATCAGCCCCAGCATTTT.

This clone appeared a few times. CDR3 nucleotide sequence: TGTGCCAGCAGTTTACAGGGTTATGACGAGCAGTACTTC. Translation gives CASSLQGYDEQYF. The genes are TRBV6-5 and TRBJ2-7; a possible D gene is TRBD1 (6 bases). Per germline, CDR1 MNHEY and CDR2 SVGAGI. V lost 4 bases and J lost 5, with 12 bases in between. CDR3 size: 13 residues.

The V call is TRBV2, the J call TRBJ2-7; a weak D match, TRBD2 (7 bases). The V gene's germline CDR1 is SNHLY and CDR2 FYNNEI. The V end lost 6 bases, the J end lost 5 bases, and 17 bases lay between the germline ends. The CDR3 length is 14 residues. The CDR3, as DNA: TGTGCCAGCAGAAGGGGGGGGGCGGAGGACGAGCAGTACTTC. Amino acids: CASRRGGAEDEQYF.

The V and J genes are TRBV13 and TRBJ1-1, with D perhaps matching TRBD1 (6 bases). CDR3 length equals 12 residues. Germline V gives CDR1 PRHDT, CDR2 FYEKMQ (reference sequence). V was trimmed by 7 bases and J by 11 bases, leaving 17 bases between them. The CDR3 coding sequence is TGTGCCAGCACCTTGGGGGCGGGGGGGGCTTTCTTT. Translation gives CASTLGAGGAFF. The full variable domain, its missing parts supplied by reference TRBV13 and TRBJ1-1, is AAGVIQSPRHLIKEKRETATLKCYPIPRHDTVYWYQQGPGQDPQFLISFYEKMQSDKGSIPDRFSAQQFSDYHSELNMSSLELGDSALYFCASTLGAGGAFFGQGTRLTVV.

This chain joins TRBV30 and TRBJ2-7; D is possibly TRBD1 (6 bases). CDR1 and CDR2 (germline): GTSNPN, SVGIG (reference sequence). The CDR3 length is 12 residues. The CDR3 spells CGASYRVGEQYF. CDR3 sequence (DNA): TGTGGGGCCTCCTACAGGGTTGGCGAGCAGTACTTC.